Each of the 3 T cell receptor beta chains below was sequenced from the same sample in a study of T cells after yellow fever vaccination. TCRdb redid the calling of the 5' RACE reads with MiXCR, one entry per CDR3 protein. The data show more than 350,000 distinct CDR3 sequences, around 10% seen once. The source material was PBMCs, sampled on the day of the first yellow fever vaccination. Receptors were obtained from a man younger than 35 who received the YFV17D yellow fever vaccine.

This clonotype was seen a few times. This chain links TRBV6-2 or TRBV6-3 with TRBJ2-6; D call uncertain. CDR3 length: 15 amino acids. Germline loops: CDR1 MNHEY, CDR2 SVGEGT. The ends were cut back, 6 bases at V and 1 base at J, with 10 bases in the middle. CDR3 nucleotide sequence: TGTGCCAGCAGGCCCTCGGCGTCTGGGGCCAACGTCCTGACTTTC. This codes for CASRPSASGANVLTF.

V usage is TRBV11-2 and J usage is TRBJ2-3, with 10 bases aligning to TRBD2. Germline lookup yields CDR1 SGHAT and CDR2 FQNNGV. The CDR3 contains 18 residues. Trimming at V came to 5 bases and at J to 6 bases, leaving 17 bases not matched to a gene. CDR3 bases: TGTGCCAGCAGCCCCCCCCAACGAGCGGGGGGGCGTTCGGATACGCAGTATTTT. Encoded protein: CASSPPQRAGGRSDTQYF.

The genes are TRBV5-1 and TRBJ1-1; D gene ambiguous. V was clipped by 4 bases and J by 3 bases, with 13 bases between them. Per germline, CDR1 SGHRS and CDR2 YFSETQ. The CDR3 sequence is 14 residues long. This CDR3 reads CASSPFGGDTEAFF. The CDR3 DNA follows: TGCGCCAGCAGCCCATTCGGCGGGGACACTGAAGCTTTCTTT.